This entry is about one TCR beta chain. This record belongs to a study of spatial heterogeneity in lung cancer. V lost 5 bases to trimming and J lost 8 bases, with 9 bases between them. Germline V lookup: CDR1 LNHDA, CDR2 SQIVND (reference sequence). This CDR3 spans 12 amino acids. TCRdb reanalysed the 5' RACE reads using MiXCR and keeps one entry per CDR3 protein. The sample yields 40,000 to 50,000 distinct CDR3 sequences, 7.5% to 8% seen once. Time point here: sample taken at primary tumor resection. Whole RNA came from tumor, nontumor lung or frozen PBMC and was sequenced without being sorted. The sequence was obtained from a female donor with early-stage non-small cell lung cancer. Sequenced here: PBMCs, sampled at surgery. The chain carries TRBV19 and TRBJ1-4, with D uncertain. The CDR3 DNA follows: TGTGCCAGTAGTCTTAACGGGGAAAAACTGTTTTTT. Protein sequence: CASSLNGEKLFF.